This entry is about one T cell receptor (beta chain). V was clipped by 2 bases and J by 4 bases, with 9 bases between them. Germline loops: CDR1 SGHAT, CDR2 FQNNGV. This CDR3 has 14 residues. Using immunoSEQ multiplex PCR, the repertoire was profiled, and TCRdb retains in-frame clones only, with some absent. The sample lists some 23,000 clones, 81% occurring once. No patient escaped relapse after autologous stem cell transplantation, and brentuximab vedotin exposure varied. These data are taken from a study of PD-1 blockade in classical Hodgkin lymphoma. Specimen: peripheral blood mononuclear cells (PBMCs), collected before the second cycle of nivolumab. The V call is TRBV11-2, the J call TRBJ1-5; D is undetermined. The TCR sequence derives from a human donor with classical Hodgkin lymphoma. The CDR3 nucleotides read TGTGCCAGCAGCTTAATCCGTACTAATCAGCCCCAGCATTTT. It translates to CASSLIRTNQPQHF. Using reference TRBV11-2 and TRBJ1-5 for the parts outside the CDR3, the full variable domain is EAGVAQSPRYKIIEKRQSVAFWCNPISGHATLYWYQQILGQGPKLLIQFQNNGVVDDSQLPKDRFSAERLKGVDSTLKIQPAKLEDSAVYLCASSLIRTNQPQHFGDGTRLSIL.